These 14 T cell receptor beta chains were all obtained from the same sample, sequenced in a study of T-cell memory formation after mild COVID-19 (dated by TCRdb to the early 2020s). Library prep was done by 5' RACE. For sequencing, an Illumina NovaSeq 6000 was employed. TCRdb's own reprocessing of the public reads used fastp at Q25 and MiXCR and kept productive beta chains. Identical CDR3 protein sequences are pooled into one entry, listed with their most common genes and DNA. This sample comprises some 100,000 distinct CDR3 sequences, over 8.5% of them detected only once. The ten largest clones take up 40% of the sample. Sequenced: PBMCs or a T cell subset sorted from them (not recorded which). The receptors were gathered from a man younger than 35 who had mild COVID-19 (a few samples of this study predate the infection). The sample titles of this study are shuffled in the database, so cell type and time point are left out; the donor was told from shared clones.

This clonotype was picked up a small number of times. The chain has TRBV20-1 and TRBJ2-7; unclear D gene. The CDR3 is made up of 13 amino acids. With 5 bases removed from V and 2 bases from J, the gap between germline ends came to 13 bases. Germline V gene sequence: CDR1 DFQATT, CDR2 SNEGSKA (reference sequence). CDR3 region: CSALQDGTYEQYV. The CDR3 nucleotides read TGCAGTGCTTTGCAAGACGGTACCTACGAGCAGTACGTC.

DNA for the CDR3: TGTGCCAGCAGAGATACCGGGACAGGGTATGGCTACACCTTC. Amino acids: CASRDTGTGYGYTF. The V gene is TRBV9, the J gene TRBJ1-2, with 9 nucleotides matching TRBD1. J lost 5 bases, V lost 5 bases, and 7 bases had no gene match. CDR1 and CDR2 (germline): SGDLS, YYNGEE. There are 14 residues in the CDR3.

V gene TRBV21-1 combines with J gene TRBJ2-7; the D call of TRBD1 is as the table states it, not checked on the DNA. TRBV21-1 is a known pseudogene. The CDR3 runs to 14 residues. This chain's CDR3 is CDSSSRSRGYEQYV. CDR3 nucleotides: TGTGACAGCAGCAGCAGATCGAGGGGCTACGAGCAGTACGTC.

CDR3 sequence: CASSQDRRSAYNEQFF. In DNA form, the CDR3 reads TGCGCCAGCAGCCAAGATCGTCGCAGCGCCTACAATGAGCAGTTCTTC. This chain connects TRBV4-3 to TRBJ2-1; unclear D gene. The CDR3 runs 16 residues. The V end lost 0 bases, the J end lost 2 bases, and 11 bases lay between the germline ends. From germline, CDR1 is LGHNA and CDR2 YSLEER.

This clonotype occurred a few times. The chain combines TRBV3-1 with TRBJ2-3; 10 bases fit TRBD2. V shed 3 bases, J shed 4 bases, and the junction held 7 bases outside the gene matches. The CDR3 covers 16 residues. Germline CDR1 and CDR2: LGHDT and YNNKEL (reference sequence). The CDR3: CASSHYLAGEADTQYF. CDR3 bases: TGTGCCAGCAGCCACTATCTAGCGGGGGAGGCAGATACGCAGTATTTT.

The J gene is TRBJ2-3, the V gene TRBV11-3; 9 nucleotides match TRBD1. The CDR3 runs 16 residues. Germline lookup yields CDR1 SGHNT and CDR2 YENEEA. Trimming at V came to 4 bases and at J to 6 bases, leaving 11 bases not matched to a gene. The CDR3 loop reads CASSSGTGQGGDTQYF. The CDR3 DNA is TGTGCCAGCAGCTCGGGGACGGGACAGGGAGGGGATACGCAGTATTTT. The whole variable domain, remainder taken from reference TRBV11-3 and TRBJ2-3, is EAGVVQSPRYKIIEKKQPVAFWCNPISGHNTLYWYLQNLGQGPELLIRYENEEAVDDSQLPKDRFSAERLKGVDSTLKIQPAELGDSAVYLCASSSGTGQGGDTQYFGPGTRLTVL.

This clonotype was recorded many times. V is TRBV4-1 and J is TRBJ1-1; D may be TRBD1 (5 bases). The CDR3 is 14 amino acids. The V end was cut by 1 base, the J end by 4 bases, with 10 bases between. Germline CDR1 MGHRA, CDR2 YSYEKL. DNA of the CDR3: TGCGCCAGCAGCCAAGCGGCAGGGCGCACTGAAGCTTTCTTT. This translates into CASSQAAGRTEAFF.

This clonotype was seen a few times. The CDR3 DNA is TGCAGCGTTCGGTCAGGGGGCGAGCAGTACGTC. Translated, it gives CSVRSGGEQYV. The chain joins TRBV29-1 to TRBJ2-7; TRBD1 matches at 7 bases. Looked up from germline, CDR1 is SQVTM and CDR2 is ANQGSEA. J gave up 6 bases and V 5 bases, and 4 bases lay outside the gene matches. The length of the CDR3 is 11 residues.

This clonotype has only a few counts. The chain joins TRBV7-9 to TRBJ1-2; D gene ambiguous. CDR3 length: 12 residues. V lost 4 bases, J lost 7 bases, and 10 bases lay in between. Germline loops: CDR1 SEHNR, CDR2 FQNEAQ (reference sequence). For the CDR3, the DNA is TGTGCCAGCAGCTCGGGGAACGGTGGCTACACCTTC. It yields the protein CASSSGNGGYTF. The full variable domain, rest sourced from reference TRBV7-9 and TRBJ1-2, is DTGVSQNPRHKITKRGQNVTFRCDPISEHNRLYWYRQTLGQGPEFLTYFQNEAQLEKSRLLSDRFSAERPKGSFSTLEIQRTEQGDSAMYLCASSSGNGGYTFGSGTRLTVV.

This clonotype has only one observation. The gene calls are TRBV4-1 and TRBJ2-7; no firm D call. Germline lookup yields CDR1 MGHRA and CDR2 YSYEKL. V was clipped by 0 bases and J by 3 bases, with 9 bases between them. The CDR3 covers 14 residues. The CDR3 sequence: CASSQDPGVYEQYF. CDR3 coding DNA: TGCGCCAGCAGCCAAGATCCAGGAGTCTACGAGCAGTACTTC.

This clonotype turned up a few times. The CDR3 nucleotides read TGTGCCAGCAGTTACTCGGTCGGGGCAGGGGGGGACACTGAAGCTTTCTTT. Translated: CASSYSVGAGGDTEAFF. The rearrangement uses TRBV6-5 and TRBJ1-1; 7 bases match TRBD1. This CDR3 is 17 amino acids long. V shed 0 bases and J 3 bases; nucleotides not matched to a gene: 10. Per the germline V gene, CDR1 is MNHEY and CDR2 is SVGAGI.

This clonotype was seen a few times. V usage is TRBV20-1 and J usage is TRBJ1-4; no clear D. Deletions cut 5 bases from V and 2 bases from J, with 12 bases between. The length of the CDR3 is 14 residues. Germline CDR1 and CDR2: DFQATT and SNEGSKA (reference sequence). The CDR3 region is CSAFSGWTNEKLFF. CDR3 bases: TGCAGTGCTTTCTCGGGCTGGACTAATGAAAAACTGTTTTTT.

This clonotype occurred a few times. The rearrangement links TRBV19 to TRBJ1-1; D ambiguous. The CDR3 length is 13 residues. V dropped 5 bases and J dropped 2 bases, with 9 bases sitting between them. Germline CDR1 reads LNHDA; CDR2 reads SQIVND (reference sequence). The CDR3 coding sequence is TGTGCCAGTAGTCATACACAAAACACTGAAGCTTTCTTT. Encoded protein: CASSHTQNTEAFF.

This clonotype occurred many times. V usage is TRBV7-9 and J usage is TRBJ2-7; D call uncertain. The germline V and J ends were trimmed by 3 bases and 0 bases, with 18 bases remaining between them. The germline gives CDR1 SEHNR, CDR2 FQNEAQ (reference sequence). CDR3 length equals 17 residues. The CDR3 DNA reads as TGTGCCAGCAGCTTTAGTGCGACAAAACTTAGCTCCTACGAGCAGTACTTC. The encoded protein is CASSFSATKLSSYEQYF. Full variable domain (outside the CDR3, taken from reference TRBV7-9 and TRBJ2-7): DTGVSQNPRHKITKRGQNVTFRCDPISEHNRLYWYRQTLGQGPEFLTYFQNEAQLEKSRLLSDRFSAERPKGSFSTLEIQRTEQGDSAMYLCASSFSATKLSSYEQYFGPGTRLTVT.